The entry below describes one T cell receptor beta chain. Its antigen is still unknown. Generated by immunoSEQ multiplex PCR, the TCRdb table keeps only in-frame clones and is missing some. The table has 29,000 or so clones, about nine tenths seen once. These data come from a study of chemoradiotherapy in HPV16-positive cancers. Across the whole study: Candidate HPV-specific T-cell clones and common TCR motifs came from functional assays in a couple of HPV16-positive patients.

Whole-study findings and limits: Candidate HPV-specific clones and E7-related TCR motifs grew in tumor during treatment. Only a couple of HPV16-positive patients supplied the functional HPV-specificity definition.

Repertoires were sampled repeatedly during chemoradiotherapy. V shed 6 bases and J 3 bases; nucleotides not matched to a gene: 7. This CDR3 comprises 15 residues. Looked up from germline, CDR1 is MNHEY and CDR2 is SVGAGI. Here the sequenced sample was blood, taken from a patient who underwent chemoradiotherapy. This chain uses TRBV6-5 with TRBJ2-2; TRBD1 agrees at 7 bases. This TCR was recovered from a human donor with HPV-associated anogenital cancer. The CDR3 DNA follows: TGTGCCAGCAGGACACAGGGGTGGGACACCGGGGAGCTGTTTTTT. This translates into CASRTQGWDTGELFF.